Below, one T cell receptor beta chain is given with its context. This entry comes from a study of T cell changes during pregnancy in multiple sclerosis. Libraries were prepared by immunoSEQ multiplex PCR; TCRdb keeps only in-frame clonotypes and omits some of them. Of under 40,000 clones listed, roughly 90% are singletons. Losses at the gene ends were 6 bases for V and 5 bases for J; bases not matched to a gene: 6. The germline V gene encodes CDR1 MDHEN and CDR2 SYDVKM. This CDR3 is 13 amino acids long. Sequenced material: CD8+ T cells from peripheral blood mononuclear cells, taken before pregnancy. This receptor was taken from a female donor with multiple sclerosis, enrolled in a pregnancy study. The chain combines TRBV28 with TRBJ2-5; 7 bases line up with TRBD1. The CDR3 nucleotides are TGTGCCAGCAGCTGGACAGGCGCCGAGACCCAGTACTTC. It codes for CASSWTGAETQYF.